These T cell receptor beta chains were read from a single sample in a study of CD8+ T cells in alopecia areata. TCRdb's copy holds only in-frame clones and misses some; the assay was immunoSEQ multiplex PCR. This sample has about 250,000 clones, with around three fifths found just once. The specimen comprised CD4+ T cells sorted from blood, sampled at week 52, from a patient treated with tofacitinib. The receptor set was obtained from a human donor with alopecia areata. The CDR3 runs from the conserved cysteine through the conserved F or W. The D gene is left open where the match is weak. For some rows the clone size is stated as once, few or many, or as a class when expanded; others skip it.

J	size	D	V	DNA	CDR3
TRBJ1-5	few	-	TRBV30	TGTGCCTGGAGCAGGGGAGGGGGACTCTCAGGGACCCAGCATTTT	CAWSRGGGLSGTQHF
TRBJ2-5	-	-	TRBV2	TGTGCCAGCAGGGGGCTCCAAGAGACCCAGTACTTC	CASRGLQETQYF
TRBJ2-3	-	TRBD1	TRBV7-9	TGTGCCAGCAGCTTAGGGGACAGTCCGGAGGATACGCAGTATTTT	CASSLGDSPEDTQYF
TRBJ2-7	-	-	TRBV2	TGTGCCAGCAGTGAACAGGCGGTCCCTCTCGAGCAGTACTTC	CASSEQAVPLEQYF
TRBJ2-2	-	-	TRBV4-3	TGCGCCAGCAGCCAAGATTTGGGTACCGGGGAGCTGTTTTTT	CASSQDLGTGELFF
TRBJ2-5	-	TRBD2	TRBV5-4	TGTGCCAGCAGTTACGGGACTAGCGGTTTCGAGACCCAGTACTTC	CASSYGTSGFETQYF
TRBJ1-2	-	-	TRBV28	TGTGCCAGCAGTACCCCCAGGGGCTATGGCTACACCTTC	CASSTPRGYGYTF
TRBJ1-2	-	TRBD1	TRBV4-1	TGCGCCAGCAGCCAAGAGGAGGGGGCGCAGCCCTATGGCTACACCTTC	CASSQEEGAQPYGYTF
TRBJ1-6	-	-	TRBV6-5	TGTGCCAGCAGTCAGAGAAATTCACCCCTCCACTTT	CASSQRNSPLHF
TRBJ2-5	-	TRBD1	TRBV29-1	TGCAGCCTGAGGACAGGAGCCCAAGAGACCCAGTACTTC	CSLRTGAQETQYF
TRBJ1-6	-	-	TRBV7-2	TGTGCCAGCAGCTTAGTTAGCAGGGATTCACCCCTCCACTTT	CASSLVSRDSPLHF
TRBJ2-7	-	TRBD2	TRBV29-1	TGCAGCGTAAAAACCCTAGCGGGGGCCCCCGGGGACGAGCAGTACTTC	CSVKTLAGAPGDEQYF
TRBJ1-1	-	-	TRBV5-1	TGCGCCAGCAGCATAGGACAGAACACTGAAGCTTTCTTT	CASSIGQNTEAFF
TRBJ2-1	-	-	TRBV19	TGTGCCAGTAGTATTTGGGGACCCAACGCCGATGAGCAGTTCTTC	CASSIWGPNADEQFF
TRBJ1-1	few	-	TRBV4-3	TGCGCCAGCAGCCAAGTTAACTCAAACACTGAAGCTTTCTTT	CASSQVNSNTEAFF
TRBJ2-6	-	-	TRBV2	TGTGCCAGCAGTGGATCTGGGGCCAACGTCCTGACTTTC	CASSGSGANVLTF
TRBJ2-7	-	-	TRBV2	TGTGCCAGCAGTAGGAGGACAAGATACGAGCAGTACTTC	CASSRRTRYEQYF
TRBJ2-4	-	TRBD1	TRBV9	TGTGCCAGCAGCGTGTCAGGGGGCGCCGGAAACATTCAGTACTTC	CASSVSGGAGNIQYF
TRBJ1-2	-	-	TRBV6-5	TGTGCCAGCAGTAGCGAGGGGAGGGTACGTGGCTACACCTTC	CASSSEGRVRGYTF
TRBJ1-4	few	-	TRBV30	TGTGCCTGGAGTGACATCCCGTCCGAAAAACTGTTTTTT	CAWSDIPSEKLFF